The clone carrying this T cell receptor beta chain occurred many times. This sample was included in a study of metastatic and nonmetastatic thyroid tumors. TCRdb reassembled clones from the PCR reads with MiXCR. Of fewer than 35,000 clones listed, about 10% are singletons. The germline V gene has CDR1 LGHDT and CDR2 YNNKEL (reference sequence). Trimming shortened V by 4 bases and J by 4 bases, and 8 bases separated the two germline ends. The CDR3 is 12 residues long. Each patient came to thyroid surgery without any prior treatment (of any kind). This sequence was found in a female donor with papillary thyroid cancer or a benign thyroid nodule (not recorded which). Some clones in this sample may be carry-over from other donors' samples. Sequenced material: blood. The chain employs TRBV3-1 and TRBJ2-7, with D hard to call. The CDR3 DNA is TGTGCCAGCAGCCCCACCCAATACGAGCAGTACTTC. This codes for CASSPTQYEQYF.